Following are 30 T cell receptor beta chains from one sample sequenced in a study of cytomegalovirus exposure and HLA in healthy donors. Vbeta (60) and Jbeta (13) primers were used in the PCR. The data were produced by immunoSEQ multiplex PCR, yet TCRdb's version contains in-frame clones alone and is incomplete. The sample yields approximately 150,000 clones, around 80% seen once. Source material: PBMCs. Source of these receptors: a man aged 40-55 years in good health and CMV-seronegative.

In its sample, this clone was seen once. One end of the junction does not line up with germline, which may come from a read error. This sequence joins TRBV7-7 and TRBJ1-3; possible D gene TRBD1, 6 bases. Germline V gives CDR1 SSHAT, CDR2 FNYEAQ (reference sequence). There are 13 residues in the CDR3. The CDR3 DNA is TGTGCTAGCAGCGCAGGGGCCGGAAACACCATATATTTT. It translates to CASSAGAGNTIYF.

The J gene is TRBJ2-3, the V gene TRBV5-1; 8 nucleotides line up with TRBD1. The CDR3 is 14 amino acids. CDR1 and CDR2 (germline): SGHRS, YFSETQ. V dropped 0 bases and J dropped 9; count of bases not matched to a gene: 6. CDR3 loop: CASSLGGQGDTQYF. CDR3 sequence (DNA): TGCGCCAGCAGCTTGGGAGGACAGGGAGACACGCAGTATTTT.

The rearrangement links TRBV7-3 to TRBJ2-1; D might be TRBD1 (5 bases). The CDR3 has 14 residues. V was pared by 2 bases and J by 4 bases, with 9 bases between. Germline loops: CDR1 SGHTA, CDR2 FQGTGA. CDR3 sequence reads: CASSLVSGYNEQFF. The CDR3 coding sequence is TGTGCCAGCAGCTTAGTTTCAGGGTACAATGAGCAGTTCTTC.

The chain's CDR3 is CASSLGLTSVQETQYF. The CDR3 nucleotides are TGTGCCAGCAGTTTGGGCCTGACCTCGGTACAAGAGACCCAGTACTTC. The chain has TRBV6-5 and TRBJ2-5; D is uncertain. CDR1 is MNHEY and CDR2 is SVGAGI in the germline V gene. Trimming removed 4 bases from V and 2 bases from J, with 17 bases in between. CDR3 length equals 16 residues.

The chain couples TRBV7-9 to TRBJ1-3, with 7 nucleotides matching TRBD1. V was pared by 6 bases and J by 0 bases, with 17 bases of the junction left unmatched. There are 19 residues in the CDR3. Germline assignment: CDR1 SEHNR and CDR2 FQNEAQ (reference sequence). The CDR3 DNA reads as TGTGCCAGCAGGAGAACGGACAGGACAAGTCTCCTCTCTGGAAACACCATATATTTT. This sequence encodes CASRRTDRTSLLSGNTIYF. The full variable domain, completed using reference TRBV7-9 and TRBJ1-3, is DTGVSQNPRHKITKRGQNVTFRCDPISEHNRLYWYRQTLGQGPEFLTYFQNEAQLEKSRLLSDRFSAERPKGSFSTLEIQRTEQGDSAMYLCASRRTDRTSLLSGNTIYFGEGSWLTVV.

This clone was seen only a few times. The chain is built from TRBV7-8 and TRBJ1-1; 8 bases agree with TRBD1. Germline V gene data show CDR1 as SGHVS and CDR2 as FQNEAQ. The CDR3 loop spans 12 amino acids. Trimming cost V 5 bases and J 8 bases; bases outside gene matches: 4. DNA for the CDR3: TGTGCCAGCAGCCCAGGGGGCGAGGAAGCTTTCTTT. Protein sequence: CASSPGGEEAFF.

The chain couples TRBV7-9 to TRBJ1-5; D is ambiguous. CDR1 and CDR2 from the germline V gene are SEHNR and FQNEAQ (reference sequence). The CDR3 consists of 14 residues. V gave up 0 bases and J gave up 2 bases, with 5 bases separating them. DNA for the CDR3: TGTGCCAGCAGCTTAGCAGCGGGCAATCAGCCCCAGCATTTT. Protein product: CASSLAAGNQPQHF. The whole variable domain, remainder taken from reference TRBV7-9 and TRBJ1-5, is DTGVSQNPRHKITKRGQNVTFRCDPISEHNRLYWYRQTLGQGPEFLTYFQNEAQLEKSRLLSDRFSAERPKGSFSTLEIQRTEQGDSAMYLCASSLAAGNQPQHFGDGTRLSIL.

V is TRBV5-1 and J is TRBJ2-3, with 7 bases that match TRBD2. Germline CDR1 reads SGHRS; CDR2 reads YFSETQ. V shed 1 base and J 4 bases; nucleotides not matched to a gene: 9. The CDR3 runs to 16 residues. Here the CDR3 DNA reads TGCGCCAGCAGCTTGAGGCCTAGCGGTACCCCAGATACGCAGTATTTT. Translation gives CASSLRPSGTPDTQYF.

The genes are TRBV5-8 and TRBJ2-7; no clear D. Trimming left V 1 base short and J 1 base short, with 6 bases between. CDR3 length: 13 amino acids. The germline V gene has CDR1 SGHTS and CDR2 YDEGEE. The CDR3 DNA reads as TGTGCCAGCAGCTTGATTCCTTCCTACGAGCAGTACTTC. It specifies CASSLIPSYEQYF.

V and J are TRBV4-1 and TRBJ2-7, with a possible D match to TRBD2 (6 bases). The V gene lost 3 bases and the J gene lost 7 bases, with 22 bases spanning the gap. The CDR3 contains 16 residues. CDR1 is MGHRA and CDR2 is YSYEKL in the germline V gene. Here the CDR3 reads CASSHKNRDGGWEQYF. Written as DNA, the CDR3 is TGCGCCAGCAGCCACAAGAACCGGGACGGAGGGTGGGAGCAGTACTTC.

This clone has just a few counts. The chain combines TRBV9 with TRBJ2-5; D is perhaps TRBD2 (5 bases). The DNA matches TRBJ2-7 better at its end, which makes the J call doubtful. The CDR3 loop spans 14 amino acids. CDR1 and CDR2 (germline): SGDLS, YYNGEE. CDR3 in DNA: TGTGCCAGCAGCTCACTCGGGATCGGCTACGAGCAGTACTTC. This gives the protein CASSSLGIGYEQYF.

This clone was found a few times. The chain employs TRBV5-1 and TRBJ1-1, with 8 bases lining up with TRBD1. CDR3 length equals 16 residues. Unmatched junction bases numbered 13, after V lost 4 bases and J lost 5 bases. Germline CDR1 and CDR2: SGHRS and YFSETQ. DNA for the CDR3: TGCGCCAGCAGCCGCGACCCCGGACAGGGTCGAACTGAAGCTTTCTTT. It is translated as CASSRDPGQGRTEAFF.

This sequence joins TRBV28 and TRBJ1-6; D may be TRBD1 (5 bases). Trimming stripped 5 bases from V and 8 bases from J, with 16 bases between. Germline loops: CDR1 MDHEN, CDR2 SYDVKM. The CDR3 loop spans 15 amino acids. In nucleotides, the CDR3 is TGTGCCAGCAGTCCGTCAGCAGGGAAACATTCACCCCTCCACTTT. Protein sequence: CASSPSAGKHSPLHF. Based on the CDR3 plus reference TRBV28 and TRBJ1-6, the full variable domain is DVKVTQSSRYLVKRTGEKVFLECVQDMDHENMFWYRQDPGLGLRLIYFSYDVKMKEKGDIPEGYSVSREKKERFSLILESASTNQTSMYLCASSPSAGKHSPLHFGNGTRLTVT.

This chain joins TRBV7-9 and TRBJ2-1, with unresolved D. There are 14 residues in the CDR3. The germline V gene encodes CDR1 SEHNR and CDR2 FQNEAQ (reference sequence). The germline V and J ends were trimmed by 5 bases and 7 bases, with 15 bases remaining between them. The CDR3, as DNA: TGTGCCAGCAGCCCCGGTTTCTACGAGAATGAGCAGTTCTTC. Residues: CASSPGFYENEQFF.

This clone was found once. Here the CDR3 DNA reads TGTGCCAGCAGCGTAGCGAGTACCTCGTACTTATCCACTGAAGCTTTCTTT. This gives the protein CASSVASTSYLSTEAFF. The V call is TRBV9, the J call TRBJ1-1, with D unresolved. This CDR3 is 17 amino acids long. Germline lookup yields CDR1 SGDLS and CDR2 YYNGEE. Trimming removed 0 bases from V and 4 bases from J, with 19 bases in between. Looking up the rest from reference TRBV9 and TRBJ1-1 gives the full variable domain: DSGVTQTPKHLITATGQRVTLRCSPRSGDLSVYWYQQSLDQGLQFLIQYYNGEERAKGNILERFSAQQFPDLHSELNLSSLELGDSALYFCASSVASTSYLSTEAFFGQGTRLTVV.

This chain uses TRBV5-4 with TRBJ1-6; D gene ambiguous. Trimming took 0 bases from V and 7 from J, leaving 8 bases between them. CDR3 size: 14 residues. The germline CDR1 and CDR2 sequences are SGHNT and YYREEE (reference sequence). The CDR3 here is CASSLEGANSPLHF. The CDR3 nucleotides read TGTGCCAGCAGCTTGGAGGGAGCCAATTCACCCCTCCACTTT.

This chain uses TRBV18 with TRBJ2-3; TRBD1 agrees at 8 bases. The CDR3 is 17 amino acids. Germline CDR1 KGHSH, CDR2 LQKENI. J gave up 6 bases and V 3 bases, and 14 bases lay outside the gene matches. The CDR3 reads CASSPGTGYASMDTQYF. CDR3 in DNA: TGTGCCAGCTCACCTGGGACAGGTTATGCTAGCATGGATACGCAGTATTTT.

The V gene is TRBV19, the J gene TRBJ2-3; D is perhaps TRBD2 (5 bases). Germline V gene sequence: CDR1 LNHDA, CDR2 SQIVND (reference sequence). There are 9 residues in the CDR3. Trimming cost V 6 bases and J 11 bases, with 6 bases left between them. Here the CDR3 DNA reads TGTGCCAGTAGCCGGGGGCAGTATTTT. Encoded protein: CASSRGQYF. Using reference TRBV19 and TRBJ2-3 for the parts outside the CDR3, the full variable domain is DGGITQSPKYLFRKEGQNVTLSCEQNLNHDAMYWYRQDPGQGLRLIYYSQIVNDFQKGDIAEGYSVSREKKESFPLTVTSAQKNPTAFYLCASSRGQYFGPGTRLTVL.

The chain carries TRBV9 and TRBJ1-3; 10 bases match TRBD1. The trim removed 3 bases at V and 4 bases at J, leaving 4 bases unmatched. The germline CDR1 and CDR2 sequences are SGDLS and YYNGEE. This CDR3 has 15 residues. For the CDR3, the DNA is TGTGCCAGCAGCGCTAGACAGGGGGCCGGAAACACCATATATTTT. Encoded protein: CASSARQGAGNTIYF.

The V gene is TRBV28, the J gene TRBJ2-2, with TRBD2 matching 11 bases. The CDR3 spans 18 residues. V trimming: 6 bases; J trimming: 4 bases; junction bases outside the gene matches: 13. Germline-derived CDR1 and CDR2 are MDHEN and SYDVKM. This CDR3 is CASSNAFSGTSGTGELFF. The CDR3, as DNA: TGTGCCAGCAGCAACGCCTTCTCCGGGACTAGCGGCACCGGGGAGCTGTTTTTT.

The genes are TRBV6-5 and TRBJ1-5; tentative D call: TRBD1 (5 bases). Germline values: CDR1 MNHEY, CDR2 SVGAGI. V dropped 10 bases and J dropped 2 bases, with 15 bases sitting between them. This CDR3 contains 14 residues. As DNA, the CDR3 is TGTGCCACGTCGGGGGACCCAGGCAATCAGCCCCAGCATTTT. Translated, it gives CATSGDPGNQPQHF.

This clone was picked up many times. The chain links TRBV7-9 to TRBJ1-1; no clear D. V was shortened by 7 bases and J by 2 bases, with 5 bases between the two germline ends. This CDR3 comprises 11 residues. Germline V gene sequence: CDR1 SEHNR, CDR2 FQNEAQ (reference sequence). CDR3 nucleotides: TGTGCCAGCACCCCAAACACTGAAGCTTTCTTT. This encodes CASTPNTEAFF.

The gene calls are TRBV7-8 and TRBJ2-7, with TRBD1 matching over 8 bases. CDR3 length equals 18 residues. Trimming removed 5 bases from V and 4 bases from J; junction bases left unmatched: 19. In germline, CDR1 is SGHVS, CDR2 FQNEAQ. The CDR3 loop reads CASSPRFRSTGQVYEQYF. In DNA, the CDR3 is TGTGCCAGCAGCCCGAGATTTAGATCAACGGGACAGGTATACGAGCAGTACTTC.

The chain is built from TRBV5-1 and TRBJ2-2, with D possibly matching TRBD2 (6 bases). The germline gives CDR1 SGHRS, CDR2 YFSETQ. The CDR3 spans 14 residues. Deletions cut 4 bases from V and 4 bases from J, with 11 bases between. CDR3 protein: CASSDPGGTGELFF. In DNA, the CDR3 is TGCGCCAGCAGCGACCCCGGGGGCACCGGGGAGCTGTTTTTT. The full variable domain, rest sourced from reference TRBV5-1 and TRBJ2-2, is KAGVTQTPRYLIKTRGQQVTLSCSPISGHRSVSWYQQTPGQGLQFLFEYFSETQRNKGNFPGRFSGRQFSNSRSEMNVSTLELGDSALYLCASSDPGGTGELFFGEGSRLTVL.

The chain couples TRBV7-9 to TRBJ2-7, with a tentative D call TRBD2 (6 bases). The ends were cut back, 6 bases at V and 9 bases at J, with 18 bases in the middle. The CDR3 runs to 13 residues. Germline V gives CDR1 SEHNR, CDR2 FQNEAQ (reference sequence). CDR3 nucleotides: TGTGCCAGCAGTCATCGCGGGACCGACGGGCAGTACTTC. Amino acids: CASSHRGTDGQYF.

This sequence joins TRBV5-4 and TRBJ2-3; 8 bases fit TRBD1. With V trimmed by 4 bases and J by 4 bases, 11 bases remained unmatched. CDR1 and CDR2 (germline): SGHNT, YYREEE (reference sequence). There are 16 residues in the CDR3. In DNA form, the CDR3 reads TGTGCCAGCAGCGCGACGACAGGGGTTGCGTCAGATACGCAGTATTTT. Its protein is CASSATTGVASDTQYF.

The chain couples TRBV7-3 to TRBJ1-1; TRBD1 might be the D (6 bases). Germline V gene sequence: CDR1 SGHTA, CDR2 FQGTGA. This CDR3 region has 13 residues. V was shortened by 5 bases and J by 3 bases, with 10 bases between the two germline ends. The CDR3 nucleotides are TGTGCCAGCAGCCCGACAGGACACACTGAAGCTTTCTTT. This codes for CASSPTGHTEAFF.

The chain has TRBV7-9 and TRBJ2-7, with TRBD1 as a possible D gene (6 bases). Germline CDR1 and CDR2: SEHNR and FQNEAQ (reference sequence). The V and J ends lost 5 bases and 0 bases respectively, with 11 bases between them. This CDR3 comprises 14 residues. The CDR3 is CASSNRDNSYEQYF. The CDR3, as DNA: TGTGCCAGCAGCAACCGGGACAACTCCTACGAGCAGTACTTC.

The chain combines TRBV6-6 with TRBJ2-3; 7 positions match TRBD1. Germline V lookup: CDR1 MNHNY, CDR2 SVGAGI (reference sequence). The V gene end was trimmed by 11 bases and the J gene end by 2 bases; junction bases not matched to a gene: 7. The CDR3 spans 13 residues. CDR3 DNA sequence: TGTGCCTCAGAGGGGACAGTCACAGATACGCAGTATTTT. Encoded protein: CASEGTVTDTQYF.

V and J are TRBV5-4 and TRBJ1-1; 8 positions match TRBD1. The ends lost 0 bases at V and 1 base at J; junction bases unmatched: 2. CDR3 length: 15 amino acids. The germline V gene has CDR1 SGHNT and CDR2 YYREEE (reference sequence). CDR3: CASSLGGQGNTEAFF. The CDR3 DNA sequence: TGTGCCAGCAGCTTGGGCGGACAGGGGAACACTGAAGCTTTCTTT.